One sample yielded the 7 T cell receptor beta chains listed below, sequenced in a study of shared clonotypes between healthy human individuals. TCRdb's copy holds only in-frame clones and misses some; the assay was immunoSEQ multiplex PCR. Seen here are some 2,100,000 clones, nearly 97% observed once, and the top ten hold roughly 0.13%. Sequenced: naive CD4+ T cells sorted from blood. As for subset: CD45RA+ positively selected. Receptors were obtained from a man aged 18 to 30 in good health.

CDR3 in DNA: TGTGCCAGCAGCGACCTAGCGGGGGGGAAAGAGACCCAGTACTTC. Translated, it gives CASSDLAGGKETQYF. The chain combines TRBV2 with TRBJ2-5; 12 positions agree with TRBD2. The trim removed 6 bases at V and 3 bases at J, leaving 5 bases unmatched. This CDR3 comprises 15 residues. Per germline, CDR1 SNHLY and CDR2 FYNNEI.

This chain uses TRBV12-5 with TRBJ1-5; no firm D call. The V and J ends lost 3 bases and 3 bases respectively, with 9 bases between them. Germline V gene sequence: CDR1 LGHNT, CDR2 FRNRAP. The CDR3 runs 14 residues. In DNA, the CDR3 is TGTGCTAGTGGTTTAGGGCGGGTCAATCAGCCCCAGCATTTT. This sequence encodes CASGLGRVNQPQHF.

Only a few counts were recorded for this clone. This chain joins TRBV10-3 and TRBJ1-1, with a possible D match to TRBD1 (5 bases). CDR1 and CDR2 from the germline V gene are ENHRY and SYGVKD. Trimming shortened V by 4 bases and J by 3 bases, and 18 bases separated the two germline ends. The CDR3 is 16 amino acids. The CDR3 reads CAISGMGGGKDTEAFF. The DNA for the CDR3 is TGTGCCATCAGTGGAATGGGGGGTGGCAAGGACACTGAAGCTTTCTTT.

DNA for the CDR3: TGCGCCAGCAGCCGGGTGAGCGGACAAGAGACCCAGTACTTC. It encodes CASSRVSGQETQYF. The chain joins TRBV5-1 to TRBJ2-5, with D perhaps matching TRBD2 (5 bases). V was clipped by 4 bases and J by 2 bases, with 12 bases between them. Germline CDR1 SGHRS, CDR2 YFSETQ. CDR3 size: 14 residues.

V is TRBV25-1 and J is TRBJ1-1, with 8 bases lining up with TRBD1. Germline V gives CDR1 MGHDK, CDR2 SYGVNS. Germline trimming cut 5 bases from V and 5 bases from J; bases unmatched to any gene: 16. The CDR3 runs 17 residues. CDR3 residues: CASSKDRELLGRTEAFF. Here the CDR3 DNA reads TGTGCCAGCAGTAAGGACAGGGAATTATTAGGACGAACTGAAGCTTTCTTT.

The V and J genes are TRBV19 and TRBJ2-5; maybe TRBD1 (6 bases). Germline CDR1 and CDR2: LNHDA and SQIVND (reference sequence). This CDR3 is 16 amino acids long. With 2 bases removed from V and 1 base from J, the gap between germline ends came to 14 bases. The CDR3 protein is CASSIWDTTTQETQYF. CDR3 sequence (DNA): TGTGCCAGTAGTATATGGGACACAACCACCCAAGAGACCCAGTACTTC.

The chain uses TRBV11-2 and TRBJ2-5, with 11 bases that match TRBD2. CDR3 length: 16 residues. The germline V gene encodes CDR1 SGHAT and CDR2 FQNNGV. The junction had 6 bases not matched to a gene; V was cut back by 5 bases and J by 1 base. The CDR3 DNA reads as TGTGCCAGCAGCGCAGGACTAGCGGGTGGCCAAGAGACCCAGTACTTC. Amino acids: CASSAGLAGGQETQYF.